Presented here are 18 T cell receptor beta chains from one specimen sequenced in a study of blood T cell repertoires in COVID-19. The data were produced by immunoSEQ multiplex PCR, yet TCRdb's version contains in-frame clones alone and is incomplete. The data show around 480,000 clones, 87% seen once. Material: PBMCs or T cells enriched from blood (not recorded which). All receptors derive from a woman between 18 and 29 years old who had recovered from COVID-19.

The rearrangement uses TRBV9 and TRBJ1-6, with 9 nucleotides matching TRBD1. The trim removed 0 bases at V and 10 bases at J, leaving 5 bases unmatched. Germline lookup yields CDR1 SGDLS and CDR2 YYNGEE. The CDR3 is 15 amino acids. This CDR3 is CASSVAGTGSSPLHF. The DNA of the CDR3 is TGTGCCAGCAGCGTAGCGGGGACAGGGAGCTCACCCCTCCACTTT.

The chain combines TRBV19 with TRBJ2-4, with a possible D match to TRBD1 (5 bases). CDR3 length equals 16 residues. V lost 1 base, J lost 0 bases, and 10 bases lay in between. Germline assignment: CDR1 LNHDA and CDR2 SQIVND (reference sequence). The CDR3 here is CASSIGQNLAKNIQYF. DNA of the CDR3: TGTGCCAGTAGTATAGGACAGAACCTAGCCAAAAACATTCAGTACTTC.

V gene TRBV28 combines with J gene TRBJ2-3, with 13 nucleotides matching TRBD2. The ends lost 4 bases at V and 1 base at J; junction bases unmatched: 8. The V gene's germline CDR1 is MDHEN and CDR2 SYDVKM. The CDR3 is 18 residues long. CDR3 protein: CASSSRTGTSGGTDTQYF. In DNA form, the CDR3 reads TGTGCCAGCAGTTCACGGACAGGGACTAGCGGGGGCACAGATACGCAGTATTTT.

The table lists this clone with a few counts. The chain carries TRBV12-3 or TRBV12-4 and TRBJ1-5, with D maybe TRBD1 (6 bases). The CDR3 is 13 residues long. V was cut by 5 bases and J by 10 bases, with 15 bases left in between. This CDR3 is CASSPDSLRPQHF. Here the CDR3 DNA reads TGTGCCAGCAGTCCGGACAGCCTACGTCCCCAGCATTTT.

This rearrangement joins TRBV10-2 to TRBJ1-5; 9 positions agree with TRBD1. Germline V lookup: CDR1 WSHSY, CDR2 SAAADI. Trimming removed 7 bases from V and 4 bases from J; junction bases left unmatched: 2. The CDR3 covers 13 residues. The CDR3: CASIDRGNQPQHF. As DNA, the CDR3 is TGCGCCAGCATCGACAGGGGGAATCAGCCCCAGCATTTT.

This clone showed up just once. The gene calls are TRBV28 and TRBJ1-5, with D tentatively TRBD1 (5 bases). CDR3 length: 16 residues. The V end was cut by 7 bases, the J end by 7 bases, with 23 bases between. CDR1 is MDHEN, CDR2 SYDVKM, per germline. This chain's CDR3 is CASIRGGQVGQQPQHF. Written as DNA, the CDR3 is TGTGCCAGCATTAGAGGAGGGCAGGTGGGGCAGCAGCCCCAGCATTTT.

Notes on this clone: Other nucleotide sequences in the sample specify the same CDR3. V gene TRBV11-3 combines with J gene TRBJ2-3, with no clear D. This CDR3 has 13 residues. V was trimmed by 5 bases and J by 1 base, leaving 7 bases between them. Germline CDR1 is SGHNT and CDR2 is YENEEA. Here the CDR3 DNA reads TGTGCCAGCAGCCTTTCAGGCACAGATACGCAGTATTTT. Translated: CASSLSGTDTQYF.

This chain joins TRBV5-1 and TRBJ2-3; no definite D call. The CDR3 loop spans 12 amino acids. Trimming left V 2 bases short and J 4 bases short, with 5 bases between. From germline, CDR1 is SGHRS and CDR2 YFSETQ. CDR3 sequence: CASSLQSDTQYF. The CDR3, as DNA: TGCGCCAGCAGCTTACAGTCAGATACGCAGTATTTT.

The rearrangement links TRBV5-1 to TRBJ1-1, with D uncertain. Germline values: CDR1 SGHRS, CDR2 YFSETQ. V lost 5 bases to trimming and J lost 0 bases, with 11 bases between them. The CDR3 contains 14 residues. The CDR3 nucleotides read TGCGCCAGCAGTCCGGGAGGGATGAACACTGAAGCTTTCTTT. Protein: CASSPGGMNTEAFF.

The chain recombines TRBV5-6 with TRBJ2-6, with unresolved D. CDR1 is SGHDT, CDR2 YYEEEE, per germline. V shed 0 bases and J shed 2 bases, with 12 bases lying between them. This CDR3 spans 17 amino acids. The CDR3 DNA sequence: TGTGCCAGCAGCTTGGTTGAGTGGCAGGCTGGGGCCAACGTCCTGACTTTC. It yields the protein CASSLVEWQAGANVLTF.

The CDR3 nucleotides read TGTGCCAGCACAGGGGGCGCATCGTATGGCTACACCTTC. Amino acids: CASTGGASYGYTF. The chain uses TRBV6-5 and TRBJ1-2, with 8 bases fitting TRBD1. V lost 7 bases to trimming and J lost 5 bases; unmatched junction nucleotides: 6. Germline CDR1 MNHEY, CDR2 SVGAGI. CDR3 length equals 13 residues.

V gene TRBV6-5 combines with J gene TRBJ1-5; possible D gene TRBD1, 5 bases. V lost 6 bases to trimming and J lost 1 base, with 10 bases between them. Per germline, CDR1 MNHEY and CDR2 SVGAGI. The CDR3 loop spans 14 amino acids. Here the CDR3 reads CASSPTESNQPQHF. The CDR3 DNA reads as TGTGCCAGCAGCCCGACAGAGAGCAATCAGCCCCAGCATTTT.

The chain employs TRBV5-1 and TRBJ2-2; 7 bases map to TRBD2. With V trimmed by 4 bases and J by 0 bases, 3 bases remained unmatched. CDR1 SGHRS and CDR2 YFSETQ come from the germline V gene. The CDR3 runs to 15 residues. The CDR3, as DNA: TGCGCCAGCAGCCGACTAGCCGCGAACACCGGGGAGCTGTTTTTT. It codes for CASSRLAANTGELFF.

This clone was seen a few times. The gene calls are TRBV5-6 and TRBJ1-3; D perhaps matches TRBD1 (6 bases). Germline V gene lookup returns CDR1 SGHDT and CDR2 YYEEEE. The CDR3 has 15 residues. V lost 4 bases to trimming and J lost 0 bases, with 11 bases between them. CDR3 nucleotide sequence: TGTGCCAGCAGCAGGGGGACGGACTCTGGAAACACCATATATTTT. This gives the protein CASSRGTDSGNTIYF.

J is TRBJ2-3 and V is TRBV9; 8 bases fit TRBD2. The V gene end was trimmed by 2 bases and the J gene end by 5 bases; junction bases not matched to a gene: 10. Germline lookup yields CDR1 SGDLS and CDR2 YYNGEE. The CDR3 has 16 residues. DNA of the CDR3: TGTGCCAGCAGCGTTCGGGCGGGGGGAAATCAAGATACGCAGTATTTT. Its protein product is CASSVRAGGNQDTQYF.

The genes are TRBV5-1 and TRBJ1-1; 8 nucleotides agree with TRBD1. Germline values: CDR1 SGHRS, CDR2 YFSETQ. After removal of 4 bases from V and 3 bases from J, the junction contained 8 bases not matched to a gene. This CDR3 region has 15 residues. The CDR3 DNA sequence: TGCGCCAGCAGCAAAGAGACAGGGGACTACACTGAAGCTTTCTTT. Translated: CASSKETGDYTEAFF.

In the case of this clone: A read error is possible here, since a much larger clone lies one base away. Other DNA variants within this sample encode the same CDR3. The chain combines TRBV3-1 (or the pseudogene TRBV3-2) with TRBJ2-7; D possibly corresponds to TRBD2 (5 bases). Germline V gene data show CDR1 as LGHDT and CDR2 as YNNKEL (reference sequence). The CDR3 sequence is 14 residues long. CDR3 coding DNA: TGTGCCAGCAGCCAAGATCGCCTAGCCTACGAACAGTACTTC. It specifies CASSQDRLAYEQYF.

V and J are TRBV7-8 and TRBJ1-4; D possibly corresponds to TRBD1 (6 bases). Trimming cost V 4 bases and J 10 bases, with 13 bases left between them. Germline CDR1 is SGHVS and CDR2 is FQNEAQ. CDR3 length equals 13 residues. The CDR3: CASSSGEVGKLFF. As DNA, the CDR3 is TGTGCCAGCAGCTCAGGGGAAGTGGGAAAACTGTTTTTT.